Below, one TCR beta chain is given with its context. Its antigen is undetermined. The source of the sample is a study of CXCR3-negative and CXCR3-positive naive CD8 T cells. Regarding the study as a whole: CXCR3 expression partially decreased after cryopreservation; most assays used fresh PBMCs. The TRB CDR3s that CXCR3-positive naive cells carried were more hydrophobic than those of CXCR3-negative naive cells.

Per CD8+ T cell subset, triplicate sorts of some 280,000 cells each were done. CDR3 length: 15 residues. The germline V gene encodes CDR1 SNHLY and CDR2 FYNNEI. The libraries of TRB cDNA were constructed through 5' RACE using UMI labels. TCRdb re-called the 5' RACE reads and shows each CDR3 protein once, DNA omitted. In total, the table holds about 84,000 distinct CDR3 sequences. This sequence was found in a human donor in good health. Some clones in this sample may be carry-over from other donors' samples. The sequenced sample was naive CXCR3+ CD8+ T cells from blood. Documented subset: CD45RO-CCR7+CD27+CD95- naive CD8+ T cells expressing CXCR3 (TNR3+). V gene TRBV2 combines with J gene TRBJ1-6; TCRdb designates TRBD1, a call that cannot be tested without DNA. CDR3 residues: CASSDGGMNNSPLHF.